Presented here are 8 T cell receptor beta chains from one specimen sequenced in a study of T cells in Graves' hyperthyroidism and ophthalmopathy. Amplified regions were TCR beta CDR3 sequences from RNA transcripts. The TCR CDR3 was amplified in a first-round RT-PCR using the HTBI primer set. TCRdb reprocessed the multiplex PCR reads with MiXCR, giving one entry per CDR3 protein. The sample lists approximately 400,000 distinct CDR3 sequences; about 13% were seen once. Sequencing was done on a sample of blood. The receptors shown here come from a man in his thirties or forties with Graves' hyperthyroidism that later progressed to Graves' ophthalmopathy.

This clonotype was picked up a small number of times. The chain couples TRBV9 to TRBJ2-7; no definite D call. From germline, CDR1 is SGDLS and CDR2 YYNGEE. Trimming pared 0 bases from V and 0 bases from J, leaving 7 bases between. The CDR3 runs 14 residues. The CDR3 is CASSVAIYSYEQYF. The CDR3 region has the DNA TGTGCCAGCAGCGTAGCGATATACTCCTACGAGCAGTACTTC.

CDR3 DNA: TGTGCCAGCAGCCAAGATCTAGCGGGGAGCTACAATGAGCAGTTCTTC. Its protein is CASSQDLAGSYNEQFF. The chain couples TRBV4-2 to TRBJ2-1, with 9 positions matching TRBD2. Looked up from germline, CDR1 is LGHNA and CDR2 is YNFKEQ. J was trimmed by 3 bases and V by 0 bases; bases with no gene match: 3. This CDR3 is 16 amino acids long.

This chain links TRBV9 with TRBJ1-1; no reliable D call. CDR1 SGDLS and CDR2 YYNGEE come from the germline V gene. Trimming cost V 3 bases and J 0 bases, with 12 bases left between them. The CDR3 runs 15 residues. CDR3 DNA sequence: TGTGCCAGCAGCGGCCGGCATACCATGAACACTGAAGCTTTCTTT. It specifies CASSGRHTMNTEAFF.

Ten or more counts support this clonotype. The V call is TRBV12-3 or TRBV12-4, the J call TRBJ2-2; D may be TRBD1 (6 bases). The CDR3 extends over 14 amino acids. V lost 5 bases to trimming and J lost 7 bases, with 14 bases between them. The CDR3 here is CASSPTGFDGELFF. In DNA form, the CDR3 reads TGTGCCAGCAGTCCAACAGGGTTCGACGGGGAGCTGTTTTTT.

This chain joins TRBV18 and TRBJ2-5; TRBD2 agrees at 8 bases. CDR1 is KGHSH, CDR2 LQKENI, per germline. V trimming: 10 bases; J trimming: 0 bases; junction bases outside the gene matches: 4. This CDR3 region has 13 residues. CDR3 bases: TGTGCCACCGGCGGGGGGCACCAAGAGACCCAGTACTTC. Translation gives CATGGGHQETQYF.

This clonotype was found a few times. The J gene is TRBJ1-5, the V gene TRBV19; D is undetermined. Trimming cost V 7 bases and J 6 bases, with 16 bases left between them. The germline V gene has CDR1 LNHDA and CDR2 SQIVND (reference sequence). This CDR3 contains 14 residues. As DNA, the CDR3 is TGTGCCAGTACAGGACTACCTACGGGTCAGCCCCAGCATTTT. It translates to CASTGLPTGQPQHF.

The sample holds a few counts of this clonotype. The chain uses TRBV15 and TRBJ1-1; weak D call: TRBD1 (6 bases). This CDR3 spans 18 amino acids. V shed 0 bases and J shed 0 bases, with 17 bases lying between them. From germline, CDR1 is LNHNV and CDR2 YYDKDF (reference sequence). The CDR3 loop reads CATSRDRGAGQLNTEAFF. In DNA, the CDR3 is TGTGCCACCAGCAGAGACCGGGGAGCTGGACAGTTGAACACTGAAGCTTTCTTT.

This clonotype showed up just a few times. One end of the junction fails to match germline, which may point to a read error. The CDR3 nucleotides read TGTGCCGGTAGTATTACTAGCGGGAAAACATACAATGAGCAGTTCTTC. It is translated as CAGSITSGKTYNEQFF. V is TRBV19 and J is TRBJ2-1; 10 bases map to TRBD2. Germline V lookup: CDR1 LNHDA, CDR2 SQIVND (reference sequence). The CDR3 contains 16 residues. Full variable domain (missing parts from reference TRBV19 and TRBJ2-1): DGGITQSPKYLFRKEGQNVTLSCEQNLNHDAMYWYRQDPGQGLRLIYYSQIVNDFQKGDIAEGYSVSREKKESFPLTVTSAQKNPTAFYLCAGSITSGKTYNEQFFGPGTRLTVL.